This T cell receptor beta chain was captured in a study of somatic mutations in cytotoxic T cells in rheumatoid arthritis. Whole-study results and caveats: No age-related increase in CD8+ clonality was seen in healthy controls, but one was seen in rheumatoid arthritis patients.

The CDR3 is 15 amino acids. Trimming at V came to 4 bases and at J to 9 bases, leaving 5 bases not matched to a gene. CDR1 is MNHEY and CDR2 is SMNVEV in the germline V gene (reference sequence). Remarks on this clone: Its target is unknown.

The method was immunoSEQ multiplex PCR; TCRdb's version includes in-frame clones alone and lacks a portion of them. Of about 25,000 clones listed, less than 85% are singletons. Material for sequencing was CD8+ T cells sorted from blood. The chain uses TRBV27 and TRBJ2-1; 14 nucleotides align to TRBD2. The sequence derives from a woman aged 18-29 years in good health. CDR3 loop: CASSYGTSGRGEQFF. For the CDR3, the DNA is TGTGCCAGCAGTTATGGGACTAGCGGGAGAGGTGAGCAGTTCTTC.